One sample yielded the 30 T cell receptor beta chains listed below, sequenced in a study of T cells in Graves' hyperthyroidism and ophthalmopathy. The CDR3 regions of TCR beta were amplified from RNA transcripts. RT-PCR in the first round (using the HTBI primer set) targeted the TCR CDR3. TCRdb fed the multiplex PCR reads into MiXCR, producing one record per CDR3 protein. The table includes some 250,000 distinct CDR3 sequences, more than 14% detected once. The specimen was blood. These receptors were taken from a woman aged 40 to 50 with Graves' hyperthyroidism that later progressed to Graves' ophthalmopathy.

Many counts were recorded for this clonotype. The V call is TRBV7-2, the J call TRBJ2-1; TRBD1 might be the D (6 bases). Germline values: CDR1 SGHTA, CDR2 FQGNSA. The CDR3 is made up of 15 amino acids. V was pared by 1 base and J by 6 bases, with 13 bases between. The CDR3 sequence is CASSLGWGPANEQFF. The CDR3 DNA reads TGTGCCAGCAGCTTAGGGTGGGGGCCCGCCAATGAGCAGTTCTTC.

The chain has TRBV11-2 and TRBJ2-2; 12 bases agree with TRBD2. The germline V gene has CDR1 SGHAT and CDR2 FQNNGV. Unmatched junction bases numbered 31, after V lost 5 bases and J lost 6 bases. This CDR3 region has 24 residues. The CDR3 region is CASSLMLIKRLAGVPHVGAGELFF. DNA of the CDR3: TGTGCCAGCAGCCTGATGTTGATAAAAAGACTAGCGGGAGTCCCTCATGTGGGGGCCGGGGAGCTGTTTTTT.

At least ten counts were recorded for this clonotype. The J gene is TRBJ2-2, the V gene TRBV2; D is possibly TRBD1 (6 bases). This CDR3 region has 15 residues. V was pared by 6 bases and J by 2 bases, with 13 bases between. Per the germline V gene, CDR1 is SNHLY and CDR2 is FYNNEI. CDR3 coding DNA: TGTGCCAGCAGGTACAGGGTAGTAAACACCGGGGAGCTGTTTTTT. Translated, it gives CASRYRVVNTGELFF.

The J gene is TRBJ1-2, the V gene TRBV20-1; D ambiguous. Germline-derived CDR1 and CDR2 are DFQATT and SNEGSKA (reference sequence). There are 13 residues in the CDR3. V was shortened by 6 bases and J by 4 bases, with 15 bases between the two germline ends. The CDR3 sequence is CSAQRAASYGYTF. Written as DNA, the CDR3 is TGCAGTGCCCAAAGGGCCGCTTCCTATGGCTACACCTTC.

For this clonotype: A much larger clone differs by one base, so this may be a read error. The V and J genes are TRBV3-1 and TRBJ1-2, with D perhaps matching TRBD1 (5 bases). Germline assignment: CDR1 LGHDT and CDR2 YNNKEL (reference sequence). The CDR3 totals 16 residues. The CDR3 region has the DNA TGTGCCAGCAGCCCCCTCTTGGGGGATAGCGGCTATGGCTACGCCTTC. It is translated as CASSPLLGDSGYGYAF.

This clonotype was seen at least ten times. The chain uses TRBV24-1 and TRBJ2-1; D gene unclear. CDR3 length equals 13 residues. V lost 6 bases and J 5 bases, leaving 10 bases between the germline ends. The germline V gene encodes CDR1 KGHDR and CDR2 SFDVKD. The CDR3 spells CATSPTPDNEQFF. CDR3 nucleotide sequence: TGTGCCACCAGTCCGACGCCCGACAATGAGCAGTTCTTC.

Many counts were recorded for this clonotype. V is TRBV27 and J is TRBJ1-3; D not certain. V was clipped by 5 bases and J by 0 bases, with 8 bases between them. CDR3 size: 14 residues. Per the germline V gene, CDR1 is MNHEY and CDR2 is SMNVEV (reference sequence). For the CDR3, the DNA is TGTGCCAGCAGTCCGCGGGGCTCTGGAAACACCATATATTTT. Its protein is CASSPRGSGNTIYF.

This clonotype has at least ten counts. This chain uses TRBV12-3 or TRBV12-4 with TRBJ1-4, with 8 nucleotides matching TRBD1. Trimming removed 4 bases from V and 0 bases from J; junction bases left unmatched: 1. The CDR3 is 15 residues long. The CDR3, as DNA: TGTGCCAGCAGTTGGGGACAGGCAACTAATGAAAAACTGTTTTTT. Translated, it gives CASSWGQATNEKLFF.

Worth noting for this clonotype: Germline is not matched at one junction end, which may reflect a read error. V gene TRBV6-2 or TRBV6-3 combines with J gene TRBJ1-2; 10 positions match TRBD1. The CDR3 extends over 16 amino acids. The germline V gene encodes CDR1 MNHEY and CDR2 SVGEGT. CDR3 in amino acids: CASSSQKDRGNYGYTF. Here the CDR3 DNA reads TGTGCAAGCAGTTCTCAAAAGGACAGGGGGAACTATGGCTACACCTTC.

V is TRBV27 and J is TRBJ2-7; 9 bases are shared with TRBD1. With the DNA end fitting TRBJ2-1 better, the J assignment may be wrong. CDR1 MNHEY and CDR2 SMNVEV come from the germline V gene (reference sequence). The CDR3 spans 15 residues. CDR3 loop: CASSSWTGDSSEQFF. The CDR3 coding sequence is TGTGCCAGCAGTTCGTGGACAGGGGACTCCTCAGAGCAGTTCTTC.

This clonotype was observed at least ten times. J is TRBJ2-5 and V is TRBV9, with D unresolved. Germline CDR1 SGDLS, CDR2 YYNGEE. Trimming cost V 1 base and J 1 base, with 5 bases left between them. The CDR3 contains 13 residues. The CDR3 loop is CASSVFPQETQYF. In DNA, the CDR3 is TGTGCCAGCAGCGTATTCCCCCAAGAGACCCAGTACTTC.

This clonotype has more than one count but fewer than ten. The rearrangement joins TRBV6-1 to TRBJ2-7; the match to TRBD2 covers 9 bases. The CDR3 is 13 amino acids. J was trimmed by 3 bases and V by 9 bases; bases with no gene match: 6. Germline loops: CDR1 MNHNS, CDR2 SASEGT. The DNA for the CDR3 is TGTGCCAGTATCGGGACTAGCCTCTACGAGCAGTACTTC. Translated: CASIGTSLYEQYF.

This clonotype appeared many times. The V call is TRBV9, the J call TRBJ2-1, with D unresolved. From germline, CDR1 is SGDLS and CDR2 YYNGEE. This CDR3 region has 14 residues. Deletions cut 0 bases from V and 4 bases from J, with 8 bases between. The CDR3 coding sequence is TGTGCCAGCAGCGTAGGCACACAATACAATGAGCAGTTCTTC. Its translation: CASSVGTQYNEQFF.

This clonotype has ten or more counts. The chain is built from TRBV14 and TRBJ1-1; maybe TRBD1 (5 bases). V dropped 1 base and J dropped 5 bases, with 11 bases sitting between them. The CDR3 covers 14 residues. Germline V gene lookup returns CDR1 SGHDN and CDR2 FVKESK. CDR3 amino acids: CASSQGAGRTEAFF. CDR3 DNA: TGTGCCAGCAGCCAAGGGGCAGGGCGGACTGAAGCTTTCTTT.

This clonotype was seen many times. The CDR3 sequence is CSARVSFGGGNSPLHF. CDR3 DNA: TGCAGTGCTAGAGTATCTTTTGGGGGCGGGAATTCACCCCTCCACTTT. The chain links TRBV20-1 to TRBJ1-6; D is possibly TRBD1 (6 bases). CDR1 DFQATT and CDR2 SNEGSKA come from the germline V gene (reference sequence). Trimming removed 1 base at V and 7 bases at J, with 17 bases between. There are 16 residues in the CDR3.

The V call is TRBV18, the J call TRBJ2-6, with 7 nucleotides matching TRBD2. CDR3 length: 18 residues. CDR1 KGHSH and CDR2 LQKENI come from the germline V gene. Germline trimming cut 2 bases from V and 0 bases from J; bases unmatched to any gene: 7. Here the CDR3 reads CASSPNSGTLSGANVLTF. Written as DNA, the CDR3 is TGTGCCAGCTCACCAAACAGCGGGACCCTCTCTGGGGCCAACGTCCTGACTTTC.

This clonotype was detected ten times or more. The chain is built from TRBV7-9 and TRBJ2-7; unclear D gene. With 7 bases removed from V and 7 bases from J, the gap between germline ends came to 11 bases. The CDR3 spans 11 residues. The germline gives CDR1 SEHNR, CDR2 FQNEAQ (reference sequence). The CDR3: CASTPFEEQYF. Written as DNA, the CDR3 is TGTGCCAGCACCCCGTTTGAAGAGCAGTACTTC.

Ten or more counts support this clonotype. The CDR3 loop is CASSRKPEAGDTQYF. The CDR3 coding sequence is TGTGCCAGCAGCCGAAAACCCGAAGCGGGAGATACGCAGTATTTT. V is TRBV7-4 and J is TRBJ2-3, with D perhaps TRBD2 (6 bases). CDR1 and CDR2 (germline): SGHVT, SQSDAQ. This CDR3 is 15 amino acids long. V gave up 5 bases and J gave up 5 bases, with 17 bases separating them.

There are many counts of this clonotype. The gene calls are TRBV19 and TRBJ2-5, with D unresolved. Germline loops: CDR1 LNHDA, CDR2 SQIVND (reference sequence). This CDR3 spans 15 amino acids. Trimming shortened V by 3 bases and J by 1 base, and 12 bases separated the two germline ends. CDR3 coding DNA: TGTGCCAGTAGTATGGTGTCGGGTACCCAAGAGACCCAGTACTTC. This sequence encodes CASSMVSGTQETQYF.

This clonotype was seen at least ten times. The CDR3: CASSARLAVTGELFF. The CDR3 region has the DNA TGTGCCAGCAGCGCCCGACTAGCAGTTACCGGGGAGCTGTTTTTT. The chain uses TRBV11-2 and TRBJ2-2; 7 positions match TRBD2. Germline-derived CDR1 and CDR2 are SGHAT and FQNNGV. The CDR3 spans 15 residues. V lost 5 bases to trimming and J lost 5 bases; unmatched junction nucleotides: 8.

This clonotype was observed many times. V is TRBV20-1 and J is TRBJ1-6; 9 bases are shared with TRBD1. V dropped 6 bases and J dropped 8; count of bases not matched to a gene: 5. In germline, CDR1 is DFQATT, CDR2 SNEGSKA (reference sequence). The CDR3 is 13 amino acids. CDR3 region: CSAGQGLDSPLHF. The CDR3 DNA reads as TGCAGTGCCGGACAGGGGCTGGATTCACCCCTCCACTTT.

The table lists this clonotype with many counts. The CDR3 DNA reads as TGTGCCAGCAGCGTAGGCGGGAACCCCTACGAGCAGTACTTC. Its protein product is CASSVGGNPYEQYF. The V and J genes are TRBV9 and TRBJ2-7; D might be TRBD2 (6 bases). CDR3 length equals 14 residues. Between the trimmed V and J ends, which lost 0 bases and 2 bases, there was a span of 9 bases. Germline V gene sequence: CDR1 SGDLS, CDR2 YYNGEE.

In this sample, this clonotype turned up many times. The chain is built from TRBV13 and TRBJ2-7, with D perhaps given as TRBD1 or TRBD2 (6 bases each). The CDR3 sequence is 14 residues long. V lost 6 bases and J 7 bases, leaving 19 bases between the germline ends. Germline V CDR1 and CDR2: PRHDT, FYEKMQ (reference sequence). CDR3 nucleotides: TGTGCCAGCAGTCAGGGTGGAGGGGGTTGGGAGCAGTACTTC. Residues: CASSQGGGGWEQYF.

This clonotype was recorded many times. The CDR3 reads CASSPPAFLGQETQYF. CDR3 coding DNA: TGTGCCAGCAGCCCACCTGCGTTCCTGGGGCAAGAGACCCAGTACTTC. The genes are TRBV11-2 and TRBJ2-5; D remains unclear. Looked up from germline, CDR1 is SGHAT and CDR2 is FQNNGV. The CDR3 totals 16 residues. Trimming took 5 bases from V and 2 from J, leaving 18 bases between them.

The gene calls are TRBV20-1 and TRBJ2-3; 11 bases align to TRBD2. This CDR3 region has 17 residues. CDR1 is DFQATT and CDR2 is SNEGSKA in the germline V gene (reference sequence). V lost 1 base and J lost 2; bases outside the gene matches: 8. CDR3 bases: TGCAGTGCTAGAGCGTCCCTAGCGGGAGGTCTCACAGATACGCAGTATTTT. Translation: CSARASLAGGLTDTQYF.

This clonotype was seen many times. The rearrangement joins TRBV18 to TRBJ1-5; D uncertain. CDR3 length: 13 amino acids. V gave up 1 base and J gave up 7 bases, with 8 bases separating them. Germline-derived CDR1 and CDR2 are KGHSH and LQKENI. The CDR3 region has the DNA TGTGCCAGCTCACCACGCGACGGGCAGCCCCAGCATTTT. This sequence encodes CASSPRDGQPQHF.

This chain uses TRBV7-9 with TRBJ1-4, with D perhaps matching TRBD1 (6 bases). The CDR3 has 18 amino acids. The V end was cut by 6 bases, the J end by 5 bases, with 25 bases between. Germline-derived CDR1 and CDR2 are SEHNR and FQNEAQ (reference sequence). The DNA of the CDR3 is TGTGCCAGCAGGACGGTGCAGGGGACAATTAGTTCCAATGAAAAACTGTTTTTT. Its protein product is CASRTVQGTISSNEKLFF.

This clonotype occurred many times. The rearrangement joins TRBV30 to TRBJ2-6; D is unresolved. CDR1 is GTSNPN, CDR2 SVGIG, per germline (reference sequence). Trimming pared 0 bases from V and 0 bases from J, leaving 9 bases between. The CDR3 loop spans 16 amino acids. The chain's CDR3 is CAWSVQKPSGANVLTF. In DNA, the CDR3 is TGTGCCTGGAGTGTACAGAAACCCTCTGGGGCCAACGTCCTGACTTTC.

This clonotype has a count of ten or more. The V and J genes are TRBV3-1 and TRBJ2-1; 9 bases map to TRBD2. Germline CDR1 and CDR2: LGHDT and YNNKEL (reference sequence). The CDR3 contains 15 residues. The V and J ends lost 2 bases and 14 bases, in that order; junction bases with no gene match: 13. The CDR3 loop reads CASSQNLGLANSEFF. In nucleotides, the CDR3 is TGTGCCAGCAGCCAAAACTTGGGACTAGCCAATTCAGAGTTCTTC.

This clonotype was seen more than once but under ten times. This sequence joins TRBV28 and TRBJ1-2; D remains ambiguous. The CDR3 has 12 amino acids. Per germline, CDR1 MDHEN and CDR2 SYDVKM. Trimming left V 6 bases short and J 8 bases short, with 13 bases between. CDR3 nucleotides: TGTGCCAGCAGGATCCACCCGTACGGCTACACCTTC. The encoded protein is CASRIHPYGYTF.